A selection of T cell receptor beta chains follows, all from one sample in a study of blood T cell repertoires in COVID-19. Profiled with immunoSEQ multiplex PCR; TCRdb holds only in-frame clones, not every one. The data show about 180,000 clones, more than 80% seen once. Sequenced material: PBMCs or T cells enriched from blood (not recorded which). These receptors originate from a man in his forties who had recovered from COVID-19. Each CDR3 is given with its conserved first and last residue. The D gene is left open where the match is weak. Only part of the rows carry a size: once, few, many, or a class if the clone is expanded.

D gene,J gene,V gene,clone size,CDR3 DNA,CDR3 protein
TRBD1,TRBJ2-3,TRBV29-1,few,TGCAGCGCTCCGATGGGGCAGGGGGAAGCAATCACAGATACGCAGTATTTT,CSAPMGQGEAITDTQYF
.,TRBJ2-7,TRBV2,.,TGTGCCAGCGGAGCGACAAGGGGCCCCTACGAGCAGTACTTC,CASGATRGPYEQYF
.,TRBJ2-7,TRBV6-5,.,TGTGCCAGCAGTTACGGAGTCGAGCAGTACTTC,CASSYGVEQYF
.,TRBJ1-4,TRBV28,.,TGTGCCAGCAGTTTCCGCGGAACTAATGAAAAACTGTTTTTT,CASSFRGTNEKLFF
.,TRBJ1-6,TRBV25-1,.,TGTGCCAGCAGAGGGATCAGCGGGTCACCCCTCCACTTT,CASRGISGSPLHF
TRBD2,TRBJ2-7,TRBV2,.,TGTGCCAGCAGTGTCGAGACTAGCGGGAGGGAGCAGTACTTC,CASSVETSGREQYF
.,TRBJ1-1,TRBV9,.,TGTGCCAGCAGCGTATCAGGGAGGGACACTGAAGCTTTCTTT,CASSVSGRDTEAFF
.,TRBJ1-2,TRBV6-5,.,TGTGCCAGCAGTTACTCGGCCCAGGGTGACTATGGCTACACCTTC,CASSYSAQGDYGYTF
TRBD2,TRBJ2-2,TRBV28,.,TGTGCCAGCAGTTTGACTAGCGGGAGTAATGGCGGGGAGCTGTTTTTT,CASSLTSGSNGGELFF
TRBD1,TRBJ1-1,TRBV6-5,once,TGTGCCAGCATTACGATAGGGACAGCTGAAGCTTTCTTT,CASITIGTAEAFF
.,TRBJ1-2,TRBV6-5,.,TGTGCCAGCATTCCGACAGACTACTATGGCTACACCTTC,CASIPTDYYGYTF
TRBD1,TRBJ1-4,TRBV5-1,few,TGCGCCAGCAGCCGACAGGGGGAGAACGAAAAACTGTTTTTT,CASSRQGENEKLFF
.,TRBJ1-1,TRBV15,.,TGTGCCACCAGCAGAGCGGACACCCCGAACACTGAAGCTTTCTTT,CATSRADTPNTEAFF
.,TRBJ2-1,TRBV3-1/TRBV3-2,.,TGTGCCAGCAGCCAAGCTCCCACAGGAAATGAGCAGTTCTTC,CASSQAPTGNEQFF
.,TRBJ1-6,TRBV4-2,.,TGTGCCAGCAGCCAAGGGCAGTTCAGCTCCTATAATTCACCCCTCCACTTT,CASSQGQFSSYNSPLHF
.,TRBJ1-5,TRBV27,.,TGTGCCAGCAGTTTAGGCCAGGGGTCGGGTCAGCCCCAGCATTTT,CASSLGQGSGQPQHF
.,TRBJ1-2,TRBV11-3,.,TGTGCCAGCAGCGTTTCACTCGGGGAGGGGGGCTACACCTTC,CASSVSLGEGGYTF
TRBD2,TRBJ2-3,TRBV9,.,TGTGCCAGCAGCGTATTAGCGGGAGGGGGCACAGATACGCAGTATTTT,CASSVLAGGGTDTQYF
TRBD1,TRBJ2-2,TRBV10-1,few,TGCGCCAGCAGTGAGTCGACAGGGCCGGCCGGGGAGCTGTTTTTT,CASSESTGPAGELFF
.,TRBJ1-5,TRBV7-8,.,TGTGCCAGCAGCTTAGAGCTCTCGGGCAATCAGCCCCAGCATTTT,CASSLELSGNQPQHF
.,TRBJ1-2,TRBV19,once,TGTGCCAGTAGTATCCCAGGGCGATCGAGCTATGGCTACACCTTC,CASSIPGRSSYGYTF
.,TRBJ1-1,TRBV19,.,TGTGCCAGTATCTCTGACAGGTTGAACACTGAAGCTTTCTTT,CASISDRLNTEAFF
.,TRBJ2-2,TRBV19,.,TGTGCCAGTAGTACCGGACGGGATAGGCGGACCGGGGAGCTGTTTTTT,CASSTGRDRRTGELFF
.,TRBJ1-2,TRBV19,.,TGTGCCAGTTTCGGCGGGTTAGCTAACTATGGCTACACCTTC,CASFGGLANYGYTF
TRBD1,TRBJ1-1,TRBV27,.,TGTGCCAGCAGCCTAACCCCCCTAGGACAGGGCCAGACTGAAGCTTTCTTT,CASSLTPLGQGQTEAFF
TRBD1,TRBJ1-1,TRBV10-3,.,TGTGCCATCAGTACCGGGACAGGTCACACTGAAGCTTTCTTT,CAISTGTGHTEAFF
TRBD1,TRBJ2-4,TRBV24-1,.,TGTGCCACCATGGCCCCCCGGGACAGGGGGCTAGATCTCATAGCCAAAAACATTCAGTACTTC,CATMAPRDRGLDLIAKNIQYF
.,TRBJ1-2,TRBV14,.,TGTGCCAGCAGCCAAGGAATTTCATACAGGAGGGACTATGGCTACACCTTC,CASSQGISYRRDYGYTF
TRBD2,TRBJ2-1,TRBV4-1,.,TGCGCCAGCAGCCAAGAAACTAGCGGGAGGTACAATGAGCAGTTCTTC,CASSQETSGRYNEQFF
TRBD1,TRBJ2-2,TRBV29-1,.,TGCAGCGTCTCCAGGGGGCAAGTCACCGGGGAGCTGTTTTTT,CSVSRGQVTGELFF
.,TRBJ2-1,TRBV27,.,TGTGCCAGCTCCACGGGCCCCGGGGGCAATGAGCAGTTCTTC,CASSTGPGGNEQFF
TRBD2,TRBJ2-1,TRBV24-1,once,TGTGCCACCAGTGGGGGTGCGGGAGGGAACAATGAGCAGTTCTTC,CATSGGAGGNNEQFF
.,TRBJ1-1,TRBV5-5,.,TGTGCCAGCAGCTTGATCTTGTCTCGTGGGCTGAACACTGAAGCTTTCTTT,CASSLILSRGLNTEAFF
TRBD1,TRBJ1-1,TRBV16,.,TGTGCCAGCAGCCAATCGCGTGGACAGGGGGCGATTGGCACTGAAGCTTTCTTT,CASSQSRGQGAIGTEAFF
.,TRBJ1-4,TRBV2,once,TGTGCCAGCAGTGTGGGGGGGACTAATGAAAAACTGTTTTTT,CASSVGGTNEKLFF
.,TRBJ1-2,TRBV20-1,.,TGCAGTGCTAGTCGCGGCGACTATGGCTACACCTTC,CSASRGDYGYTF
.,TRBJ2-7,TRBV27,.,TGTGCCAGCAGTTTCGCGTCAGGGCGCTACGAGCAGTACTTC,CASSFASGRYEQYF
.,TRBJ1-1,TRBV6-4,.,TGTGCCACCCTCATGCCCTGGACAGATAACACTGAAGCTTTCTTT,CATLMPWTDNTEAFF
.,TRBJ1-4,TRBV18,.,TGTGCCAGCTCACCAGCGGGGGGTGAAAAACTGTTTTTT,CASSPAGGEKLFF
.,TRBJ1-2,TRBV7-9,.,TGTGCCAGCAGTTACACCCAGGGCTTTGGCTACACCTTC,CASSYTQGFGYTF
.,TRBJ1-5,TRBV7-9,.,TGTGCCAGCAGGCGGGACAGCAATCAGCCCCAGCATTTT,CASRRDSNQPQHF
.,TRBJ1-2,TRBV28,once,TGTGCCAGCAGTACTATCGGACAGTTAGATGGCTACACCTTC,CASSTIGQLDGYTF